These T cell receptor beta chains were read from a single sample in a study of T cell changes during pregnancy in multiple sclerosis. Libraries were prepared by immunoSEQ multiplex PCR; TCRdb keeps only in-frame clonotypes and omits some of them. Of about 53,000 clones listed, around 90% were seen once; the top ten hold 0.45% to 0.5%. The starting material was CD4+ T cells from peripheral blood mononuclear cells, obtained in the third trimester of pregnancy. Receptors originate from a female donor with multiple sclerosis, enrolled in a pregnancy study. Each CDR3 is given with its conserved first and last residue. D genes are given only for firm matches. Expanded clones are given a class, and other clones once, few, many or no size at all.

abundance	len	d_gene	v_gene	j_gene	CDR3nt	CDR3aa
-	16	-	TRBV28	TRBJ2-3	TGTGCCAGCAGTTTTCCCCATGGGACAAGCACAGATACGCAGTATTTT	CASSFPHGTSTDTQYF
-	15	TRBD1	TRBV5-1	TRBJ2-7	TGCGCCAGCAGTAACAAGGGGGCCCCCTCCTACGAGCAGTACTTC	CASSNKGAPSYEQYF
-	13	-	TRBV28	TRBJ1-2	TGTGCCATCGCGGACAGCCCCTTCTATGGCTACACCTTC	CAIADSPFYGYTF
-	16	-	TRBV27	TRBJ2-1	TGTGCCATCAGTCCCGCCCTAGCCCCTAATATCGATGAGCAGTTCTTC	CAISPALAPNIDEQFF
-	14	-	TRBV2	TRBJ1-2	TGTGCCAGCAAGGGTAGGGGACACCCCTATGGCTACACCTTC	CASKGRGHPYGYTF
few	12	-	TRBV28	TRBJ1-2	TGTGCCAGCAGTTGGGGCGCTGAAGGCTACACCTTC	CASSWGAEGYTF
-	13	TRBD2	TRBV9	TRBJ2-3	TGTGCCAGCAGCGTACTGACGGGGGGTCAGCAGTATTTT	CASSVLTGGQQYF
once	18	-	TRBV4-1	TRBJ2-7	TGCGCCAGCAGCCCACGACGGGACACCGAAAAAGGAGGCTACGAGCAGTACTTC	CASSPRRDTEKGGYEQYF
-	17	TRBD2	TRBV30	TRBJ2-1	TGTGCCTGGAGTGGGGGTAGCGGGGAAAAAACCTACAATGAGCAGTTCTTC	CAWSGGSGEKTYNEQFF
-	15	-	TRBV7-8	TRBJ1-1	TGTGCCAGCAGCCCGCTGGACAGACATCGGACTGAAGCTTTCTTT	CASSPLDRHRTEAFF
-	14	-	TRBV2	TRBJ1-3	TGTGCCAGCAGCCTAGGGGGGGCTGGAAACACCATATATTTT	CASSLGGAGNTIYF
-	18	TRBD1	TRBV5-1	TRBJ1-2	TGCGCCAGCAGCTTGTTTCAACTCCGGGACAGGGAAAACTATGGCTACACCTTC	CASSLFQLRDRENYGYTF
-	13	-	TRBV2	TRBJ1-6	TGTGCCAGCAACCCCGGGGTTAAGTCACCCCTCCACTTT	CASNPGVKSPLHF
few	14	TRBD1	TRBV27	TRBJ1-2	TGTGCCAGCAGTCCCCCCGGACAGGTTTATGGCTACACCTTC	CASSPPGQVYGYTF
once	14	-	TRBV5-4	TRBJ1-1	TGTGTCAGCAGCTTTTTTAACATGAACACTGAAGCTTTCTTT	CVSSFFNMNTEAFF
few	13	-	TRBV14	TRBJ2-2	TGTGCCAGCAGCCAAGATATCACCGGGGAGCTGTTTTTT	CASSQDITGELFF
-	14	TRBD1	TRBV28	TRBJ1-5	TGTGCCAGCAGGCTGACAGGGGAGAATCAGCCCCAGCATTTT	CASRLTGENQPQHF
-	12	TRBD1	TRBV19	TRBJ1-2	TGTGCCACACAGGGGGTTCCCTATGGCTACACCTTC	CATQGVPYGYTF
-	15	-	TRBV6-5	TRBJ2-7	TGTGCCAGCAGTTACTCGGAGGGAACCCCCTACGAGCAGTACTTC	CASSYSEGTPYEQYF
-	16	TRBD2	TRBV27	TRBJ2-7	TGTGCCAGCAGCCAATCGGGACTAGCGGCTACCTACGAGCAGTACTTC	CASSQSGLAATYEQYF
once	11	-	TRBV6-5	TRBJ1-2	TGTGCCAGCACGGGGGGCTATGGCTACACCTTC	CASTGGYGYTF
-	15	-	TRBV5-6	TRBJ1-1	TGTGCCAGCAGCTTTGAGGCCAGGGTGGACACTGAAGCTTTCTTT	CASSFEARVDTEAFF
-	14	TRBD1	TRBV9	TRBJ2-7	TGTGCCAGCAGCGCCTTACAGGGGGCGGGCGAGCAGTACTTC	CASSALQGAGEQYF
-	13	TRBD1	TRBV7-7	TRBJ2-3	TGTGCTAGCAGCACACGACAGGGGGATACGCAGTATTTT	CASSTRQGDTQYF
-	16	-	TRBV6-4	TRBJ1-2	TGTGCCAGCAGTGACGATGGGGCGGGGGGGCGGCATGGCTACACCTTC	CASSDDGAGGRHGYTF
once	15	TRBD2	TRBV4-2	TRBJ2-7	TGTGCCAGCAGCCAAGATATAGCGGGCGGCGACGAGCAGTACTTC	CASSQDIAGGDEQYF
once	17	TRBD1	TRBV5-1	TRBJ2-7	TGCGCCAGCACTCTTACGACTCGGACAGGGGCATCCTACGAGCAGTACTTC	CASTLTTRTGASYEQYF
once	11	-	TRBV19	TRBJ1-1	TGTGCCAGTAGTAATAGGGGGGAAGCTTTCTTT	CASSNRGEAFF
-	13	TRBD2	TRBV5-6	TRBJ2-1	TGTGCCAGCAGCTTGACCGGGAGGAGTGAGCAGTTCTTC	CASSLTGRSEQFF
-	15	-	TRBV2	TRBJ1-6	TGTGCCAGCAGTGTAGGTGACACAGATAATTCACCCCTCCACTTT	CASSVGDTDNSPLHF
-	16	TRBD2	TRBV27	TRBJ2-3	TGTGCCAGCAGCCGAACTAGCGGGTCCCCCACAGATACGCAGTATTTT	CASSRTSGSPTDTQYF
once	14	TRBD1	TRBV6-1	TRBJ2-7	TGTGCCAGCAGTGAACCACTGACAGGGTCAGCGCAGTACTTC	CASSEPLTGSAQYF
-	14	TRBD1	TRBV5-1	TRBJ2-3	TGCGCCAGCAGCTGGGACAGGGAGACAGATACGCAGTATTTT	CASSWDRETDTQYF
-	15	-	TRBV6-5	TRBJ1-5	TGTGCCAGCAGCGACCAGGACAGTCCCAATCAGCCCCAGCATTTT	CASSDQDSPNQPQHF
-	13	-	TRBV27	TRBJ1-1	TGTGCCAGCCGGTTCACAGGGAGCCCCGAAGCTTTCTTT	CASRFTGSPEAFF
-	22	-	TRBV12-5	TRBJ1-5	TGTGCTAGTGGTTTGGTAGATAGCGGGGCCAGCCGGGGAGTCGTGAGCAATCAGCCCCAGCATTTT	CASGLVDSGASRGVVSNQPQHF
-	15	TRBD1	TRBV19	TRBJ2-2	TGTGCCAGTAGCTCTCGGACAGGCTACACCGGGGAGCTGTTTTTT	CASSSRTGYTGELFF
-	15	TRBD1	TRBV5-6	TRBJ2-7	TGTGCCAGCAGCTTGAGAGGGGGCCTCCTCTACGAGCAGTACTTC	CASSLRGGLLYEQYF
once	14	-	TRBV6-1	TRBJ1-1	TGTGCCAGCAGTGAAAATGGCGGTTTGACTGAAGCTTTCTTT	CASSENGGLTEAFF
-	15	-	TRBV5-5	TRBJ2-7	TGTGCCAGCAGTAGGGAGGGACAGGACTCCTACGAGCAGTACTTC	CASSREGQDSYEQYF
-	16	-	TRBV18	TRBJ1-2	TGTGCCAGCTCACCACAGGTACAGGGAATCTCCTATGGCTACACCTTC	CASSPQVQGISYGYTF
-	11	-	TRBV30	TRBJ1-2	TGTGCCTGGAGTGTAGAAGGGGTAGTCACCTTC	CAWSVEGVVTF
-	14	-	TRBV5-6	TRBJ1-1	TGTGCCAGCAGCTTGGGTACGGGGGGGACTGAAGCTTTCTTT	CASSLGTGGTEAFF
-	17	TRBD2	TRBV10-2	TRBJ2-1	TGCGCCAGCAGTAAAATACTAGCGGGGGATCTCTACAATGAGCAGTTCTTC	CASSKILAGDLYNEQFF
once	14	-	TRBV10-3	TRBJ2-2	TGTGCCATCAGCCCCTGGAGCGGCACCGGGGAGCTGTTTTTT	CAISPWSGTGELFF
-	17	-	TRBV5-6	TRBJ2-2	TGTGCCAGCAGCTTGTTGGAACAGGCATCGAACACCGGGGAGCTGTTTTTT	CASSLLEQASNTGELFF
-	19	TRBD2	TRBV9	TRBJ2-2	TGTGCCAGCAGCGCACGGACTAGCGGGGGGAGGGTTGGCACCGGGGAGCTGTTTTTT	CASSARTSGGRVGTGELFF
-	16	TRBD1	TRBV27	TRBJ2-1	TGTGCCAGCACCCCCTTTGGACAGGGATCGTACAATGAGCAGTTCTTC	CASTPFGQGSYNEQFF
-	11	-	TRBV30	TRBJ2-3	TGTGCCTGGAGGTCACAGGCGCTTGGGTATTTT	CAWRSQALGYF
once	16	TRBD1	TRBV2	TRBJ1-3	TGTGCCAGCAGTGAAGGGACAGGGCTCTCTGGAAACACCATATATTTT	CASSEGTGLSGNTIYF
-	15	-	TRBV7-9	TRBJ2-3	TGTGCCAGCAGCTTTTTGGCCCTAGCTTCAGATACGCAGTATTTT	CASSFLALASDTQYF
-	17	TRBD2	TRBV5-4	TRBJ2-5	TGTGCCAGCAGCTCGCTAGCGGGGGCAGCCAGGGGGGAGACCCAGTACTTC	CASSSLAGAARGETQYF
-	13	-	TRBV19	TRBJ1-1	TGTGCCAGTAGTATAACAGGAGACACTGAAGCTTTCTTT	CASSITGDTEAFF
-	16	-	TRBV5-4	TRBJ1-2	TGTGCCAGCAGTCTACGGGAGGGAAACCCTAACTATGGCTACACCTTC	CASSLREGNPNYGYTF